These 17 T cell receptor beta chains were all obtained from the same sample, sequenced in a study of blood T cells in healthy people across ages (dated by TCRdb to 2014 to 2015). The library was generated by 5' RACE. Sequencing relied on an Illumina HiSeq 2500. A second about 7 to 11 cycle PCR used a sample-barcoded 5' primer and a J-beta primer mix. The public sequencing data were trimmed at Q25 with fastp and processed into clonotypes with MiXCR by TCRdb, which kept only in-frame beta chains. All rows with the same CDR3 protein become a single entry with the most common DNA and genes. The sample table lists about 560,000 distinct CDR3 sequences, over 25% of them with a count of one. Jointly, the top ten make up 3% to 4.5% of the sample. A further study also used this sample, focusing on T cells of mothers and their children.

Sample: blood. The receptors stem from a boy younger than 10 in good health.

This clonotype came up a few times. The CDR3 DNA sequence: TGTGCCAGCAGTCCGTCTAGCGGGTCAAATGAGCAGTTCTTC. Translated, it gives CASSPSSGSNEQFF. This chain connects TRBV2 to TRBJ2-7; 8 positions agree with TRBD2. The better agreement between TRBJ2-1 and the DNA end casts doubt on the J call. This CDR3 contains 14 residues. Germline CDR1 SNHLY, CDR2 FYNNEI.

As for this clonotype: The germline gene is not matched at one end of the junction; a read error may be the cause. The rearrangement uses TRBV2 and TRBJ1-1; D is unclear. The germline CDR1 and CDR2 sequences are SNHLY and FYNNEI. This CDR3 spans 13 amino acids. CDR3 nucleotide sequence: TGTGCCAGCAGTGGACACACCGACGCTGAAACTTTCTTT. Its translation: CASSGHTDAETFF. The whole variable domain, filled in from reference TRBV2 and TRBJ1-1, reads EPEVTQTPSHQVTQMGQEVILRCVPISNHLYFYWYRQILGQKVEFLVSFYNNEISEKSEIFDDQFSVERPDGSNFTLKIRSTKLEDSAMYFCASSGHTDAETFFGQGTRLTVV.

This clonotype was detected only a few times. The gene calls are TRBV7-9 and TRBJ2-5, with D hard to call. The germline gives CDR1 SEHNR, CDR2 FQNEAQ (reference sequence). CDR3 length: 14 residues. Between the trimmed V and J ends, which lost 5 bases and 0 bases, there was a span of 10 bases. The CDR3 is CASSPSLHQETQYF. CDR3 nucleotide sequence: TGTGCCAGCAGCCCCTCACTCCACCAAGAGACCCAGTACTTC.

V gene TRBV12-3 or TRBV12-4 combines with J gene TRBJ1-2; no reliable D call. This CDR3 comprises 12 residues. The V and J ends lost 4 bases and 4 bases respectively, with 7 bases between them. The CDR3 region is CASSSGFYGYTF. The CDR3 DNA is TGTGCCAGCAGTTCAGGCTTCTATGGCTACACCTTC.

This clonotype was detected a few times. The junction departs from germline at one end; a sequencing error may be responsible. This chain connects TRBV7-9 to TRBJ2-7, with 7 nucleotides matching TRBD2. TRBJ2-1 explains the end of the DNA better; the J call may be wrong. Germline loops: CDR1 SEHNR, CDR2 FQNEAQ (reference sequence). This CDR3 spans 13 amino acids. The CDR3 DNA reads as TGTGTCAGCAGGGAGGGCAGGATCCATGAGCAGTTCTTC. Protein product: CVSREGRIHEQFF.

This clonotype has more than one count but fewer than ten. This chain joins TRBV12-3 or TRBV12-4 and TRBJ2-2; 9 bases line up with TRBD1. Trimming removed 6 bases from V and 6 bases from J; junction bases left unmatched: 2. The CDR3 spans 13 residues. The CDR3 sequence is CASRTGGAGELFF. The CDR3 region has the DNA TGTGCCAGCAGGACAGGGGGTGCCGGGGAGCTGTTTTTT.

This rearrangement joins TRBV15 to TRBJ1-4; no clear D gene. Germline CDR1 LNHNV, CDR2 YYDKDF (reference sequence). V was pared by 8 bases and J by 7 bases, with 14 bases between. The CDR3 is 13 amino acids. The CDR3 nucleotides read TGTGCCACCCGACCGACGCTAGGTGAAAAACTGTTTTTT. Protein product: CATRPTLGEKLFF.

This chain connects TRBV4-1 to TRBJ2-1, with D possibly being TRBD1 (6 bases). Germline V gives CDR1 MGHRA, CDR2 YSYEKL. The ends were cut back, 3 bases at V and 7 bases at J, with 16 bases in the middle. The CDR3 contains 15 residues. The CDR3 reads CASSHDGTRGNEQFF. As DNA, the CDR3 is TGCGCCAGCAGCCACGATGGGACGAGGGGGAATGAGCAGTTCTTC.

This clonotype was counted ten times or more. This CDR3 reads CASSEEGGTAGSPLHF. The CDR3 nucleotides read TGTGCCAGCAGTGAAGAGGGGGGGACAGCGGGGTCACCCCTCCACTTT. J is TRBJ1-6 and V is TRBV6-1; 7 positions match TRBD1. V lost 1 base to trimming and J lost 10 bases; unmatched junction nucleotides: 10. There are 16 residues in the CDR3. CDR1 and CDR2 (germline): MNHNS, SASEGT.

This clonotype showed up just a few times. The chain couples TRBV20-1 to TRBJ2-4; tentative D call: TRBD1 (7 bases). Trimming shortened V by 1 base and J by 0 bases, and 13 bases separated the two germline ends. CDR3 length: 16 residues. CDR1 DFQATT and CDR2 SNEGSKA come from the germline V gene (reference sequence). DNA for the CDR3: TGCAGTGCTAGAGGGGGGCAGGGGGGAGCCAAAAACATTCAGTACTTC. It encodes CSARGGQGGAKNIQYF.

The CDR3 nucleotides are TGCAGTGCTAGCCAAGGGGTGAGGGCCGGGGAGCTGTTTTTT. Its protein product is CSASQGVRAGELFF. V usage is TRBV20-1 and J usage is TRBJ2-2, with D tentatively TRBD1 or TRBD2 (5 bases each). The CDR3 length is 14 residues. V was clipped by 3 bases and J by 6 bases, with 14 bases between them. The germline gives CDR1 DFQATT, CDR2 SNEGSKA (reference sequence).

CDR3 nucleotide sequence: TGTGCCGGCCAGGGGTCAGAATTAGAGACCCAGTACTTC. Its protein product is CAGQGSELETQYF. The chain carries TRBV5-6 and TRBJ2-5, with D possibly TRBD1 on 6 matching bases. V shed 10 bases and J shed 4 bases, with 17 bases lying between them. Germline V CDR1 and CDR2: SGHDT, YYEEEE. CDR3 length: 13 amino acids.

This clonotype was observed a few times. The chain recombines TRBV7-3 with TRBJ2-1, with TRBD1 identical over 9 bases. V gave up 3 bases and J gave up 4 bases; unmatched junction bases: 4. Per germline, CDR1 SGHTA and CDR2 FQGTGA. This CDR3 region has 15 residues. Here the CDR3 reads CASSLGQGRYNEQFF. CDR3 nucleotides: TGTGCCAGCAGCTTGGGACAGGGCAGATACAATGAGCAGTTCTTC.

This CDR3 is CASQLKERGSPLHF. The DNA for the CDR3 is TGTGCCAGCCAGCTTAAGGAGAGAGGGTCACCCCTCCACTTT. V usage is TRBV7-9 and J usage is TRBJ1-6; no reliable D call. The CDR3 runs 14 residues. V was shortened by 8 bases and J by 10 bases, with 18 bases between the two germline ends. Germline V lookup: CDR1 SEHNR, CDR2 FQNEAQ (reference sequence).

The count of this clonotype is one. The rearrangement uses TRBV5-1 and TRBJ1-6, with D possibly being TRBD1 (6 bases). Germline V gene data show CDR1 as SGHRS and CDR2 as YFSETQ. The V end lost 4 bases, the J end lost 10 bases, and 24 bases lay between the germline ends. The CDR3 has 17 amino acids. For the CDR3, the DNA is TGCGCCAGCAGCCAAGATATCCTTGGACAGAGCGGGTCACCCCTCCACTTT. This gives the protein CASSQDILGQSGSPLHF.

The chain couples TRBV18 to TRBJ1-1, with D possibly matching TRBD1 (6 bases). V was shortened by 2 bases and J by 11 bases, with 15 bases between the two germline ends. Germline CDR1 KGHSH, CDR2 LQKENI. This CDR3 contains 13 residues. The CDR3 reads CASSPDTGTRAFF. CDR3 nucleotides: TGTGCCAGCTCACCAGACACAGGGACTCGGGCTTTCTTT.

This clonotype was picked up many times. The CDR3 nucleotides read TGTGCCAGCAGCCCGGGACAGAACACCGGGGAGCTGTTTTTT. Translated: CASSPGQNTGELFF. The chain recombines TRBV6-4 with TRBJ2-2; tentative D call: TRBD1 (6 bases). The CDR3 consists of 14 residues. V lost 6 bases and J 1 base, leaving 9 bases between the germline ends. Germline V lookup: CDR1 MRHNA, CDR2 SNTAGT.